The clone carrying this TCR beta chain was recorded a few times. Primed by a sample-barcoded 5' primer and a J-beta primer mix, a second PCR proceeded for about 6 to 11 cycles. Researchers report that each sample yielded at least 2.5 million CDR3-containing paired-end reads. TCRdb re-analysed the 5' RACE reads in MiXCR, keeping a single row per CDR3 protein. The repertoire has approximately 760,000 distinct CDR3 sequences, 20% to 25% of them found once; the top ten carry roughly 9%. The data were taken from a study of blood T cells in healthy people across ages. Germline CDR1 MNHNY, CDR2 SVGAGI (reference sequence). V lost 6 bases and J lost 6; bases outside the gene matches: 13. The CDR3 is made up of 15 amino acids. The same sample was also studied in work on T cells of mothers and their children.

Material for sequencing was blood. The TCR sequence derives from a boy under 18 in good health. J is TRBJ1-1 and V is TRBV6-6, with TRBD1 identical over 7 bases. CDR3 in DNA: TGTGCCAGCAGCCCCCTGTGGGAGAGGGGGCCTGAAGCTTTCTTT. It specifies CASSPLWERGPEAFF.